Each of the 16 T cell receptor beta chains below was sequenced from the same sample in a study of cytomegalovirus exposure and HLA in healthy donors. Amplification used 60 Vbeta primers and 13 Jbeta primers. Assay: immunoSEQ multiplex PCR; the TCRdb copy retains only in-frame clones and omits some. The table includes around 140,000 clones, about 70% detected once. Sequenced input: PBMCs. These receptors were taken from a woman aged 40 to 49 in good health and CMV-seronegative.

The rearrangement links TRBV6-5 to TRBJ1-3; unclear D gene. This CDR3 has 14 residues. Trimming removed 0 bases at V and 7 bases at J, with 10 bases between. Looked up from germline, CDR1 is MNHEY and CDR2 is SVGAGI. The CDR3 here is CASSYSPGRNTIYF. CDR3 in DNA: TGTGCCAGCAGTTACTCGCCCGGGAGGAACACCATATATTTT.

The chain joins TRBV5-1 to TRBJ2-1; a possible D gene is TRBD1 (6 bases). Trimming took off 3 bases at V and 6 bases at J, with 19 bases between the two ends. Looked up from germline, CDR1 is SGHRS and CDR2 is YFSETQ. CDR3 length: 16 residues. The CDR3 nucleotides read TGCGCCAGCAGCTCCGTACCATCCTTGGGGGCCAATGAGCAGTTCTTC. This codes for CASSSVPSLGANEQFF.

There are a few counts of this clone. The CDR3 region has the DNA TGTGCCAGCAGCTTAATAGCGGGGTCTCAAGAGACCCAGTACTTC. It yields the protein CASSLIAGSQETQYF. The chain employs TRBV7-3 and TRBJ2-5; 8 nucleotides match TRBD2. Germline V gene lookup returns CDR1 SGHTA and CDR2 FQGTGA. This CDR3 is built from 15 residues. J lost 2 bases, V lost 1 base, and 3 bases had no gene match.

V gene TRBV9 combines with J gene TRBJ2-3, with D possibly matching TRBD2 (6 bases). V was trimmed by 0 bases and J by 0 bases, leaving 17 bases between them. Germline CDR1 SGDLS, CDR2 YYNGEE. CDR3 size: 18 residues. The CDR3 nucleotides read TGTGCCAGCAGCGTAGACGGGAGCGGCCCAACTAGCACAGATACGCAGTATTTT. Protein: CASSVDGSGPTSTDTQYF.

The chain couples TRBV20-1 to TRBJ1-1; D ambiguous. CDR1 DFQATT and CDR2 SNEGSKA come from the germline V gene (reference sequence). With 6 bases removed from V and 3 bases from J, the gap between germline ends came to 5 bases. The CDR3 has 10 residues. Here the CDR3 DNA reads TGCAGTGCGGCAGACACTGAAGCTTTCTTT. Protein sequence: CSAADTEAFF.

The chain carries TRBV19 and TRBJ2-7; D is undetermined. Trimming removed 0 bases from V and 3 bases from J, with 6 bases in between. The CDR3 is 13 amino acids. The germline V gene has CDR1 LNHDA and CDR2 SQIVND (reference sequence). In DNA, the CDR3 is TGTGCCAGTAGTATAGAGTGGCACTACGAGCAGTACTTC. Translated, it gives CASSIEWHYEQYF.

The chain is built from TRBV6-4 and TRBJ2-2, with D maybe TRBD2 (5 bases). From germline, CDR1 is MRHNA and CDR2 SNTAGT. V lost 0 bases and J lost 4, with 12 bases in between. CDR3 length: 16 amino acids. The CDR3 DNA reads TGTGCCAGCAGTGACTCGATTACGGGATTCACCGGGGAGCTGTTTTTT. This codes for CASSDSITGFTGELFF.

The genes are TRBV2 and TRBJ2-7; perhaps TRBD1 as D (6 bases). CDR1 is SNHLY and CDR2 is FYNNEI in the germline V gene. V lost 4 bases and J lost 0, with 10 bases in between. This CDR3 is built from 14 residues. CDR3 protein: CASSGWTDSYEQYF. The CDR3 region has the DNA TGTGCCAGCAGTGGATGGACAGACTCCTACGAGCAGTACTTC.

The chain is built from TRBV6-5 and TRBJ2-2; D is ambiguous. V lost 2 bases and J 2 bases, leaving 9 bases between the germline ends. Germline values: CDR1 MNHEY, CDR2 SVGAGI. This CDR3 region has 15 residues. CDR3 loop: CASSYNNRNTGELFF. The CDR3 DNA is TGTGCCAGCAGTTACAACAACCGCAACACCGGGGAGCTGTTTTTT.

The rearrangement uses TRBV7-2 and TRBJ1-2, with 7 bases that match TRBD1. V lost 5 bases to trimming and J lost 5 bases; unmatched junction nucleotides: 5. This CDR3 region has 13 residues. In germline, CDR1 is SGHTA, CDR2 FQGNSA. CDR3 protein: CASSGPGGYGYTF. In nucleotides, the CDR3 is TGTGCCAGCAGCGGGCCAGGGGGGTATGGCTACACCTTC.

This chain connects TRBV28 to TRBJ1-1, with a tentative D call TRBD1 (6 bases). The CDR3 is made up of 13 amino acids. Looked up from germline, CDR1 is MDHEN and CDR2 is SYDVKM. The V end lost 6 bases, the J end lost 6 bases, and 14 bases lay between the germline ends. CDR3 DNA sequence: TGTGCCAGCAGGGTTCAGGGGCTCTCTGAAGCTTTCTTT. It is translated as CASRVQGLSEAFF.

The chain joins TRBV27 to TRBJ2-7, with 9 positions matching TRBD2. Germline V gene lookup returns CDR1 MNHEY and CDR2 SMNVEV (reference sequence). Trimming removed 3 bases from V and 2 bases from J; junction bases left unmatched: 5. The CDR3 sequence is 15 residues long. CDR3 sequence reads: CASSFSLAGTYEQYF. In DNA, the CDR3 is TGTGCCAGCAGTTTCTCCCTAGCGGGAACCTACGAGCAGTACTTC.

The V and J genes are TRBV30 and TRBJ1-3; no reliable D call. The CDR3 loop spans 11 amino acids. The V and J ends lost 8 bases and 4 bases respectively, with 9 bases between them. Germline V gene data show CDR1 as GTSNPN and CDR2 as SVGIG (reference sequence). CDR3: CARFSGNTIYF. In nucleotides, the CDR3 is TGTGCCCGGTTTTCCGGAAACACCATATATTTT.

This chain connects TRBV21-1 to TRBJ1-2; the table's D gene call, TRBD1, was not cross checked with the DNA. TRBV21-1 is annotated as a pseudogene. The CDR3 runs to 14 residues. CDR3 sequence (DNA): TGTGCCAGCAGCCAGGCGGCAGGAGACAGGGGCTACACCTTC. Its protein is CASSQAAGDRGYTF.

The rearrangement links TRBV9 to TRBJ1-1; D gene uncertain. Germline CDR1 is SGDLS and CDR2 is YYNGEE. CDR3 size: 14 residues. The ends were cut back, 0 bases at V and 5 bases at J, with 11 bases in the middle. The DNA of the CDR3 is TGTGCCAGCAGCGTAGCTGAAGGGAGGACTGAAGCTTTCTTT. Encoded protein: CASSVAEGRTEAFF. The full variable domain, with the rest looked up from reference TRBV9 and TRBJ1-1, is DSGVTQTPKHLITATGQRVTLRCSPRSGDLSVYWYQQSLDQGLQFLIQYYNGEERAKGNILERFSAQQFPDLHSELNLSSLELGDSALYFCASSVAEGRTEAFFGQGTRLTVV.

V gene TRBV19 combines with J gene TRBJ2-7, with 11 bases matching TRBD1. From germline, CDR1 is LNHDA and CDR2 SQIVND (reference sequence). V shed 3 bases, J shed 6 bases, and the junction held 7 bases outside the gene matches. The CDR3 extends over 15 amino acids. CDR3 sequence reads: CASSMAGTGGPEQYF. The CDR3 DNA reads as TGTGCCAGTAGTATGGCCGGGACAGGGGGTCCCGAGCAGTACTTC.